The rows below give T cell receptor beta chains drawn from one sample of a study of T-cell reconstitution after alpha-beta-depleted transplantation in children. One entry per CDR3 protein results from TCRdb running MiXCR on the PCR reads. The table records nearly 550,000 distinct CDR3 sequences, 18% of them present only once. The sample here was PBMCs from the stem cell graft donor, taken from the stem cell graft. These receptors were obtained from a human donor who donated a stem cell graft to a child with acute lymphoblastic leukemia. The CDR3 runs from the conserved cysteine through the conserved F or W. Clone size is not always given. Where it is, it says once, few, many or a class for expanded clones.

TRBV29-1 | . | CSVEGLSYGYTF
TRBV11-1 | few | CATSVIGRNVLTF
TRBV20-1 | few | CSASPSGYNEQFF
TRBV7-9 | . | CASSPDQIKQFF
TRBV29-1 | . | CSGWTGYYGYTF
TRBV12-3/TRBV12-4 | few | CASSIIAGGYNEQFF
TRBV30 | few | CAWSVAVNTEAFF
TRBV29-1 | few | CSVVRTEISEAFF
TRBV27 | few | CATRQGSEQYF
TRBV5-1 | . | CASSYDGLWGYTF
TRBV11-1 | few | CASSSGTSGREVKDTQYF
TRBV6-4 | few | CASSVVAGAGELFF